Below are 30 T cell receptor beta chains sequenced from a single sample in a study of a mutant IDH1 vaccine in newly diagnosed glioma. The time point here: week 11, during vaccination. Vaccination used 300 ug of mutant IDH1 20-mer peptide per dose, with topical imiquimod. Assay used: immunoSEQ multiplex PCR; TCRdb lists only in-frame clones, some missing. This table has around 120,000 clones, over 75% appearing once. For these TCRs, the target antigens are not known. The material was PBMCs, obtained from a glioma patient whose treatment included an IDH1 peptide vaccine. Receptors were obtained from a man aged 35-49 years with glioma.

The J gene is TRBJ2-4, the V gene TRBV4-3; 9 bases are a match to TRBD2. Trimming took 0 bases from V and 3 from J; bases not matched to a gene: 6. CDR3 length equals 17 residues. Germline CDR1 LGHNA, CDR2 YSLEER. The CDR3 region has the DNA TGCGCCAGCAGCCAAGATCCGGCGGGAGGGAACAAAAACATTCAGTACTTC. This encodes CASSQDPAGGNKNIQYF.

In this sample, this clone turned up once. V usage is TRBV19 and J usage is TRBJ2-6, with D possibly being TRBD1 (5 bases). With 6 bases removed from V and 4 bases from J, the gap between germline ends came to 16 bases. This CDR3 region has 16 residues. Germline lookup yields CDR1 LNHDA and CDR2 SQIVND (reference sequence). CDR3 coding DNA: TGTGCCAGTAGCGATCCAGGGCACTCAGGGGCCAACGTCCTGACTTTC. This gives the protein CASSDPGHSGANVLTF.

This clone has just a few counts. The V and J genes are TRBV19 and TRBJ2-1; 9 nucleotides agree with TRBD2. The CDR3 length is 16 residues. V trimming: 5 bases; J trimming: 4 bases; junction bases outside the gene matches: 9. Germline lookup yields CDR1 LNHDA and CDR2 SQIVND (reference sequence). CDR3 loop: CASSPQTSGLYNEQFF. CDR3 coding DNA: TGTGCCAGTAGTCCCCAGACTAGCGGATTATACAATGAGCAGTTCTTC. Drawing the rest from reference TRBV19 and TRBJ2-1, the complete variable domain is DGGITQSPKYLFRKEGQNVTLSCEQNLNHDAMYWYRQDPGQGLRLIYYSQIVNDFQKGDIAEGYSVSREKKESFPLTVTSAQKNPTAFYLCASSPQTSGLYNEQFFGPGTRLTVL.

This chain links TRBV18 with TRBJ2-5, with D perhaps TRBD2 (5 bases). CDR3 size: 14 residues. V lost 2 bases, J lost 3 bases, and 10 bases lay in between. CDR1 is KGHSH, CDR2 LQKENI, per germline. For the CDR3, the DNA is TGTGCCAGCTCACCAGGGTGGGGAGAAGAGACCCAGTACTTC. As protein: CASSPGWGEETQYF.

In this sample, this clone turned up a few times. The rearrangement joins TRBV19 to TRBJ1-5, with D uncertain. The CDR3 runs to 9 residues. Looked up from germline, CDR1 is LNHDA and CDR2 is SQIVND (reference sequence). V gave up 10 bases and J gave up 3 bases, with 1 base separating them. This CDR3 reads CATNQPQHF. CDR3 nucleotide sequence: TGTGCCACCAATCAGCCCCAGCATTTT.

The chain combines TRBV5-6 with TRBJ2-7, with 15 bases that match TRBD2. The trim removed 4 bases at V and 3 bases at J, leaving 5 bases unmatched. The length of the CDR3 is 16 residues. The germline V gene encodes CDR1 SGHDT and CDR2 YYEEEE. Here the CDR3 reads CASSIWTSGRVYEQYF. CDR3 coding DNA: TGTGCCAGCAGCATCTGGACTAGCGGGAGGGTCTACGAGCAGTACTTC.

The V call is TRBV30, the J call TRBJ1-1; no clear D gene. This CDR3 is 11 amino acids long. CDR1 is GTSNPN, CDR2 SVGIG, per germline (reference sequence). The V end was cut by 2 bases, the J end by 7 bases, with 8 bases between. This CDR3 reads CAWSPLGEAFF. The CDR3 nucleotides read TGTGCCTGGAGTCCCCTGGGTGAAGCTTTCTTT.

About this clone: Other DNA sequences in this specimen translate into the identical CDR3. The chain couples TRBV14 to TRBJ1-2, with D perhaps matching TRBD1 (6 bases). CDR3 length: 13 residues. Between the trimmed V and J ends, which lost 0 bases and 7 bases, there was a span of 9 bases. The germline gives CDR1 SGHDN, CDR2 FVKESK. The CDR3 DNA follows: TGTGCCAGCAGCCAAGAGCCCAGGGGTGGCTACACCTTC. Translating gives CASSQEPRGGYTF.

This clone showed up just a few times. The V and J genes are TRBV6-4 and TRBJ2-3; 7 bases map to TRBD2. The junction had 0 bases not matched to a gene; V was cut back by 2 bases and J by 1 base. The V gene's germline CDR1 is MRHNA and CDR2 SNTAGT. The CDR3 totals 14 residues. The CDR3 bases are TGTGCCAGCAGTGACACTAGCGGCACAGATACGCAGTATTTT. It yields the protein CASSDTSGTDTQYF.

This rearrangement joins TRBV6-5 to TRBJ2-4; D remains unclear. Germline CDR1 and CDR2: MNHEY and SVGAGI. V was cut by 0 bases and J by 0 bases, with 9 bases left in between. The CDR3 is 16 amino acids. CDR3 sequence: CASSYSSAVAKNIQYF. The CDR3 bases are TGTGCCAGCAGTTACTCTTCGGCTGTAGCCAAAAACATTCAGTACTTC.

This clone has just a few counts. This chain joins TRBV30 and TRBJ1-1, with TRBD1 matching over 8 bases. CDR3 length equals 14 residues. J gave up 0 bases and V 4 bases, and 4 bases lay outside the gene matches. Germline V gene sequence: CDR1 GTSNPN, CDR2 SVGIG (reference sequence). The CDR3 sequence: CAWKQGGVNTEAFF. The CDR3 coding sequence is TGTGCCTGGAAACAGGGGGGGGTGAACACTGAAGCTTTCTTT.

The chain couples TRBV7-2 to TRBJ2-1, with TRBD2 identical over 12 bases. Germline trimming cut 1 base from V and 9 bases from J; bases unmatched to any gene: 7. Germline V CDR1 and CDR2: SGHTA, FQGNSA. The CDR3 loop spans 16 amino acids. This CDR3 is CASSLVASGRVGEQFF. The CDR3 DNA reads TGTGCCAGCAGCTTAGTAGCTAGCGGGAGGGTAGGTGAGCAGTTCTTC.

This clone was seen at least ten times. At the DNA level, this CDR3 is encoded by other sequences in the same sample as well. The J gene is TRBJ2-1, the V gene TRBV11-2; D gene ambiguous. The V end lost 5 bases, the J end lost 2 bases, and 10 bases lay between the germline ends. The CDR3 consists of 14 residues. Germline lookup yields CDR1 SGHAT and CDR2 FQNNGV. The CDR3 sequence: CASSPSGPYNEQFF. Here the CDR3 DNA reads TGTGCCAGCAGCCCCTCCGGGCCCTACAATGAGCAGTTCTTC.

The chain employs TRBV12-5 and TRBJ1-5; perhaps TRBD1 as D (5 bases). Germline CDR1 and CDR2: LGHNT and FRNRAP. With 7 bases removed from V and 3 bases from J, the gap between germline ends came to 16 bases. The length of the CDR3 is 15 residues. The CDR3 DNA reads TGTGCTAGTGCTCTGAGCAGGGAGACCAATCAGCCCCAGCATTTT. Protein product: CASALSRETNQPQHF.

V and J are TRBV19 and TRBJ2-4, with D perhaps TRBD1 or TRBD2 (5 bases each). Trimming shortened V by 2 bases and J by 6 bases, and 14 bases separated the two germline ends. Per the germline V gene, CDR1 is LNHDA and CDR2 is SQIVND (reference sequence). The CDR3 covers 15 residues. The chain's CDR3 is CASSISESGGNIQYF. For the CDR3, the DNA is TGTGCCAGTAGTATATCAGAGAGTGGGGGAAACATTCAGTACTTC.

J is TRBJ2-5 and V is TRBV6-5; 7 nucleotides match TRBD2. The tail of the sequence fits TRBJ2-7 better, so the J call may be wrong. The CDR3 totals 14 residues. Germline V gene sequence: CDR1 MNHEY, CDR2 SVGAGI. The CDR3 DNA is TGTGCCAGCAGTTATGAGGGGACTATGGACGAGCAGTACTTC. It translates to CASSYEGTMDEQYF.

This clone appeared a few times. The chain joins TRBV6-1 to TRBJ2-3; D remains ambiguous. The CDR3 contains 13 residues. V was shortened by 5 bases and J by 3 bases, with 9 bases between the two germline ends. Per the germline V gene, CDR1 is MNHNS and CDR2 is SASEGT. CDR3 amino acids: CASSTSETDTQYF. CDR3 in DNA: TGTGCCAGCAGTACGAGCGAGACAGATACGCAGTATTTT.

The chain uses TRBV4-2 and TRBJ2-2, with 11 nucleotides matching TRBD2. With V trimmed by 5 bases and J by 6 bases, 8 bases remained unmatched. Germline loops: CDR1 LGHNA, CDR2 YNFKEQ. There are 16 residues in the CDR3. This CDR3 is CASSASGRTLPGELFF. The CDR3 DNA reads TGTGCCAGCAGCGCTAGCGGGAGGACACTTCCCGGGGAGCTGTTTTTT.

The V call is TRBV6-5, the J call TRBJ2-1, with TRBD1 matching over 7 bases. Germline V gene lookup returns CDR1 MNHEY and CDR2 SVGAGI. The CDR3 is made up of 14 amino acids. The trim removed 5 bases at V and 4 bases at J, leaving 5 bases unmatched. The CDR3: CASSRRQGYNEQFF. CDR3 coding DNA: TGTGCCAGCAGTCGCAGACAGGGTTACAATGAGCAGTTCTTC.

This sequence joins TRBV6-4 and TRBJ2-3; D uncertain. This CDR3 is 15 amino acids long. Germline values: CDR1 MRHNA, CDR2 SNTAGT. Trimming removed 4 bases at V and 0 bases at J, with 11 bases between. The chain's CDR3 is CASSALGRSTDTQYF. CDR3 DNA sequence: TGTGCCAGCAGTGCTCTCGGCAGAAGCACAGATACGCAGTATTTT.

This chain connects TRBV10-3 to TRBJ1-2; 7 bases are a match to TRBD1. The V gene's germline CDR1 is ENHRY and CDR2 SYGVKD. V gave up 1 base and J gave up 5 bases; unmatched junction bases: 1. The CDR3 extends over 13 amino acids. The CDR3 nucleotides read TGTGCCATCAGTGAGTGGACAGGATATGGCTACACCTTC. This sequence encodes CAISEWTGYGYTF.

In this sample, this clone turned up a few times. This chain joins TRBV19 and TRBJ2-6; 7 bases line up with TRBD1. CDR3 length equals 16 residues. In germline, CDR1 is LNHDA, CDR2 SQIVND (reference sequence). After removal of 4 bases from V and 0 bases from J, the junction contained 3 bases not matched to a gene. The CDR3 protein is CASSRDSSSGANVLTF. The CDR3 region has the DNA TGTGCCAGTAGTAGGGACAGTAGCTCTGGGGCCAACGTCCTGACTTTC.

The CDR3 region is CASSLEAGVRTGELFF. The CDR3 DNA sequence: TGTGCCAGCAGCTTAGAGGCGGGAGTTAGAACCGGGGAGCTGTTTTTT. The rearrangement uses TRBV7-9 and TRBJ2-2; TRBD2 agrees at 7 bases. This CDR3 comprises 16 residues. The V gene end was trimmed by 1 base and the J gene end by 5 bases; junction bases not matched to a gene: 7. Germline V gene lookup returns CDR1 SEHNR and CDR2 FQNEAQ (reference sequence).

J is TRBJ2-1 and V is TRBV7-2; 7 bases map to TRBD1. The ends lost 5 bases at V and 6 bases at J; junction bases unmatched: 13. This CDR3 region has 16 residues. CDR1 and CDR2 from the germline V gene are SGHTA and FQGNSA. The CDR3 protein is CASSPRQGGWGNEQFF. The CDR3 nucleotides read TGTGCCAGCAGCCCGCGACAGGGTGGTTGGGGCAATGAGCAGTTCTTC. Filled out from reference TRBV7-2 and TRBJ2-1, the complete variable domain reads GAGVSQSPSNKVTEKGKDVELRCDPISGHTALYWYRQSLGQGLEFLIYFQGNSAPDKSGLPSDRFSAERTGGSVSTLTIQRTQQEDSAVYLCASSPRQGGWGNEQFFGPGTRLTVL.

The chain joins TRBV5-1 to TRBJ1-1; D unresolved. Trimming shortened V by 0 bases and J by 4 bases, and 4 bases separated the two germline ends. This CDR3 has 12 amino acids. Germline V gives CDR1 SGHRS, CDR2 YFSETQ. CDR3 loop: CASSLGVTEAFF. CDR3 coding DNA: TGCGCCAGCAGCTTGGGGGTCACTGAAGCTTTCTTT.

The chain joins TRBV5-4 to TRBJ1-3; D might be TRBD1 (5 bases). Germline V gene lookup returns CDR1 SGHNT and CDR2 YYREEE (reference sequence). V dropped 4 bases and J dropped 2 bases, with 10 bases sitting between them. This CDR3 comprises 14 residues. CDR3 in amino acids: CASSPGDAGNTIYF. CDR3 bases: TGTGCCAGCAGCCCCGGGGACGCTGGAAACACCATATATTTT. The full variable domain, rest sourced from reference TRBV5-4 and TRBJ1-3, is ETGVTQSPTHLIKTRGQQVTLRCSSQSGHNTVSWYQQALGQGPQFIFQYYREEENGRGNFPPRFSGLQFPNYSSELNVNALELDDSALYLCASSPGDAGNTIYFGEGSWLTVV.

The chain joins TRBV5-8 to TRBJ2-3; D is undetermined. From germline, CDR1 is SGHTS and CDR2 YDEGEE. The CDR3 loop spans 14 amino acids. The V and J ends lost 1 base and 1 base respectively, with 7 bases between them. For the CDR3, the DNA is TGTGCCAGCAGCTTGTATGGGCGCACAGATACGCAGTATTTT. It encodes CASSLYGRTDTQYF.

This rearrangement joins TRBV5-5 to TRBJ1-1, with 9 positions matching TRBD1. The CDR3 has 14 residues. CDR1 SGHKS and CDR2 YYEKEE come from the germline V gene (reference sequence). The V segment lost 4 bases and the J segment 5 bases; nucleotides outside the gene matches: 6. The CDR3 sequence is CASSALDRGTEAFF. Written as DNA, the CDR3 is TGTGCCAGCAGCGCCCTCGACAGGGGGACTGAAGCTTTCTTT.

V and J are TRBV29-1 and TRBJ1-2; 7 positions match TRBD1. The V gene end was trimmed by 4 bases and the J gene end by 3 bases; junction bases not matched to a gene: 11. The CDR3 is 15 amino acids. The germline V gene has CDR1 SQVTM and CDR2 ANQGSEA. The CDR3 protein is CSVAVSGQDYYGYTF. CDR3 sequence (DNA): TGCAGCGTTGCGGTCTCCGGACAGGACTACTATGGCTACACCTTC.

The V and J genes are TRBV4-1 and TRBJ2-3; TRBD2 matches at 14 bases. Germline CDR1 MGHRA, CDR2 YSYEKL. This CDR3 is 18 amino acids long. J lost 4 bases, V lost 2 bases, and 8 bases had no gene match. CDR3 protein: CASSQLGLAGGRPDTQYF. The CDR3 coding sequence is TGCGCCAGCAGCCAATTAGGACTAGCGGGGGGCCGGCCAGATACGCAGTATTTT.